This T cell receptor (beta chain) was observed in a study of T-cell memory formation after mild COVID-19. Overall study results and limits: Contracting clones, day 15 to 85, had balanced CD4/CD8, and later expanders favored CD4+. Contracting CD4+ clones lay largely in CM and EM, with CD8+ ones residing in EMRA.

For this clonotype: Antigen unknown.

Constant-segment primers and 5'RACE yielded cDNA libraries for TCR alpha and TCR beta, each carrying sample barcodes and UMIs. TCRdb re-derived calls from the 5' RACE reads in MiXCR, one entry per CDR3 protein. Of about 450,000 distinct CDR3 sequences in the sample, more than 20% were seen once. V lost 1 base, J lost 5 bases, and 4 bases stayed unmatched. The germline CDR1 and CDR2 sequences are DFQATT and SNEGSKA (reference sequence). The CDR3 consists of 13 residues. The chain couples TRBV20-1 to TRBJ2-7, with TRBD2 matching over 8 bases. The source material was PBMCs or a T cell subset sorted from them (not recorded which). The receptor comes from an adult woman who had mild COVID-19 (a few samples of this study predate the infection). Cell type and time point are not known. This CDR3 is CSARGVAGNEQYF. In DNA form, the CDR3 reads TGCAGTGCTAGAGGGGTAGCGGGAAACGAGCAGTACTTC.